This T cell receptor (beta chain) was sequenced during a study of regulatory T cells in long-lasting Graves disease. Researchers made TCR beta libraries by using iRepertoire HTBI primers and running Arm-PCR on CDR3 regions. TCRdb reanalysed the multiplex PCR reads using MiXCR and keeps one entry per CDR3 protein. In the table there are 400,000 to 450,000 distinct CDR3 sequences, under 15% of which are singletons. This clonotype was picked up many times. CDR1 is SGHTA and CDR2 is FQGTGA in the germline V gene. Between the trimmed V and J ends, which lost 5 bases and 0 bases, there was a span of 11 bases. The CDR3 runs to 15 residues. Sample time point: newly diagnosed GD, antithyroid drugs for less than 3 months. Extracted RNA from PBMCs served as the source of the TCR library. These data also featured in a second study, about T cells in Graves' hyperthyroidism and ophthalmopathy.

V gene TRBV7-3 combines with J gene TRBJ2-1; D unresolved. The source was peripheral blood mononuclear cells (PBMCs), collected at new diagnosis, from a patient treated with antithyroid drugs. This clonotype originated in a woman aged 25 to 39 with Graves disease. The CDR3 region is CASSPGRSSYNEQFF. DNA of the CDR3: TGTGCCAGCAGCCCCGGACGTAGCTCCTACAATGAGCAGTTCTTC.